This T cell receptor beta chain originates from a study of T cell repertoires in cytomegalovirus infection. On the study more broadly: Recently identified HLA-C-restricted CMV epitopes were among the peptides used. CMV infection plus the matching HLA type was flagged by public TCR beta signatures. Study results and limitations: Dominating the ex vivo response were HLA-C-restricted CMV-specific TCR beta clonotypes. Adding up the frequency of public TCR beta families identified people who carried CMV plus the relevant HLA.

In TCRdb, the reads were re-called with MiXCR into one record per CDR3 protein. The table has hundreds of thousands of distinct CDR3 sequences, roughly 46% seen once. Ten or more counts support this clonotype. The antigen is not known. Sequencing was performed on cultured PBMCs, taken from culture after CMV antigen stimulation. The source of this sequence is a human donor in good health (CMV status not recorded). Some clones in this sample may be carry-over from other donors' samples.

The CDR3 DNA reads TGTGCCAGCAGCTTACGCAGGGATTCACCCCTCCACTTT. Translating gives CASSLRRDSPLHF. The chain is built from TRBV7-2 and TRBJ1-6; possible D gene TRBD1, 5 bases. Trimming pared 2 bases from V and 8 bases from J, leaving 7 bases between. Germline V CDR1 and CDR2: SGHTA, FQGNSA. The CDR3 runs 13 residues.